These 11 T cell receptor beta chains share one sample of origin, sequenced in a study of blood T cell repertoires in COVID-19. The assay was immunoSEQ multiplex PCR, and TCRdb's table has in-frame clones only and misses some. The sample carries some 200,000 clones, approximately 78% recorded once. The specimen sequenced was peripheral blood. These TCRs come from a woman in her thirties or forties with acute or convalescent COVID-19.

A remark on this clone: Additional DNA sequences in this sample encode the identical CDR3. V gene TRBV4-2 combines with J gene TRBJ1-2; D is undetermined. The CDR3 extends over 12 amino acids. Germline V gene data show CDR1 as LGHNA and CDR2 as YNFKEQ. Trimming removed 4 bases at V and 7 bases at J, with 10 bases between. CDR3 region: CASSPPGGGYTF. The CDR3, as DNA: TGTGCCAGCAGCCCCCCAGGAGGTGGCTACACCTTC.

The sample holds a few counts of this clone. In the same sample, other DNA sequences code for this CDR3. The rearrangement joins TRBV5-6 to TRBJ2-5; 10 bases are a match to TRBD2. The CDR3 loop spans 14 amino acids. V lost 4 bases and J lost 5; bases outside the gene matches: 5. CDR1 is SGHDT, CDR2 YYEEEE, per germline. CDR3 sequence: CASSRTSGRETQYF. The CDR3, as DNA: TGTGCCAGCAGCCGGACTAGCGGCCGGGAGACCCAGTACTTC.

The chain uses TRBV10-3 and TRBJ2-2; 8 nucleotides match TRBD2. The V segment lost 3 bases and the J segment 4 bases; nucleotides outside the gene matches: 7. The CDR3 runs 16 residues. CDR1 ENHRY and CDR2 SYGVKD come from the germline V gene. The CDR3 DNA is TGTGCCATCAGTGATGCAGCGGGAGCCGTCACCGGGGAGCTGTTTTTT. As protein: CAISDAAGAVTGELFF.

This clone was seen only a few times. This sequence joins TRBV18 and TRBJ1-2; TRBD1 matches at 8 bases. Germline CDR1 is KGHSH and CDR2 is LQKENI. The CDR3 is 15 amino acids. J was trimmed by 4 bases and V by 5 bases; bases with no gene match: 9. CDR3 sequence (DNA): TGTGCCAGCTCAACTGGACAGGGACAAAGCTATGGCTACACCTTC. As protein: CASSTGQGQSYGYTF.

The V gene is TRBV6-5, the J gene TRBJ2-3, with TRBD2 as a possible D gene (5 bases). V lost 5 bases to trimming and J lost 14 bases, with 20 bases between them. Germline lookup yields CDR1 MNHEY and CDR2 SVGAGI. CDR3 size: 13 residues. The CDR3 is CASSQQLGVYRYF. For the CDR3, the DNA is TGTGCCAGCAGTCAACAACTAGGCGTTTATCGGTATTTT.

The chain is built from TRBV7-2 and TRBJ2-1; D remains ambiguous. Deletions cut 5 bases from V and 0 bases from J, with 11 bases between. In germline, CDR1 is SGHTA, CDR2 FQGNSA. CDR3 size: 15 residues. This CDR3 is CASSHKESSYNEQFF. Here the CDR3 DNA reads TGTGCCAGCAGCCACAAGGAGAGCTCCTACAATGAGCAGTTCTTC. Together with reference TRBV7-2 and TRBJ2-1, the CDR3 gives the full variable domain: GAGVSQSPSNKVTEKGKDVELRCDPISGHTALYWYRQSLGQGLEFLIYFQGNSAPDKSGLPSDRFSAERTGGSVSTLTIQRTQQEDSAVYLCASSHKESSYNEQFFGPGTRLTVL.

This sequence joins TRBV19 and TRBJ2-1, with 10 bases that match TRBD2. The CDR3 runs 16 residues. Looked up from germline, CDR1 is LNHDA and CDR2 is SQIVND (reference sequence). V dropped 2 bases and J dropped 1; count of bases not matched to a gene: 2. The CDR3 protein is CASSILAGESYNEQFF. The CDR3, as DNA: TGTGCCAGTAGTATACTAGCGGGAGAGTCCTACAATGAGCAGTTCTTC.

For the CDR3, the DNA is TGTGCCAGCAGAGACTTCGGCTCCTACGAGCAGTACTTC. This gives the protein CASRDFGSYEQYF. The gene calls are TRBV6-5 and TRBJ2-7; D gene ambiguous. Per germline, CDR1 MNHEY and CDR2 SVGAGI. CDR3 length equals 13 residues. Trimming stripped 6 bases from V and 0 bases from J, with 9 bases between.

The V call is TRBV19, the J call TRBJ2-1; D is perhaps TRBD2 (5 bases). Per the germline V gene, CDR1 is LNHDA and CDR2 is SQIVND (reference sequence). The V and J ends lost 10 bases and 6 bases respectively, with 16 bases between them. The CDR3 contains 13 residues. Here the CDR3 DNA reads TGTGCCATCCGAGATGGACTTTCCAATGAGCAGTTCTTC. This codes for CAIRDGLSNEQFF.

CDR3 amino acids: CSVRTLGADYEQYF. CDR3 in DNA: TGCAGCGTTAGAACGCTGGGTGCGGACTACGAGCAGTACTTC. The J gene is TRBJ2-7, the V gene TRBV29-1; D not resolved. Trimming shortened V by 5 bases and J by 3 bases, and 17 bases separated the two germline ends. Germline V CDR1 and CDR2: SQVTM, ANQGSEA. This CDR3 has 14 residues.

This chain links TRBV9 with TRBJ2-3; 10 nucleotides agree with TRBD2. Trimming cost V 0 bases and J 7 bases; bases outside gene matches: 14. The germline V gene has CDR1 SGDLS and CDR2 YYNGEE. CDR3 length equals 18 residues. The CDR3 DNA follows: TGTGCCAGCAGCGTAGATCCTGGAGCGGGGGGGCAGTGGAATACGCAGTATTTT. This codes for CASSVDPGAGGQWNTQYF.